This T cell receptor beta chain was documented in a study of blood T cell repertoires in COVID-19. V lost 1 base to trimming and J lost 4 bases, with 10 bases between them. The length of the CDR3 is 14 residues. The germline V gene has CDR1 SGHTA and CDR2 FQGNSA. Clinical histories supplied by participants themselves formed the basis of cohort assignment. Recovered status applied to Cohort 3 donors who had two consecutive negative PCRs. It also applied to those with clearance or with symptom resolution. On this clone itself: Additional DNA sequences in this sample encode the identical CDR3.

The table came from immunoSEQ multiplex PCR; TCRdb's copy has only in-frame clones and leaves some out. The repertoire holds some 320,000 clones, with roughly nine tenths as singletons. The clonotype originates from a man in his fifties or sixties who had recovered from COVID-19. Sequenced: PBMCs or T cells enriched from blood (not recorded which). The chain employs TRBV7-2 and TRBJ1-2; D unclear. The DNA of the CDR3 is TGTGCCAGCAGCTTAGTTGAGGGTCCCTATGGCTACACCTTC. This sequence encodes CASSLVEGPYGYTF.